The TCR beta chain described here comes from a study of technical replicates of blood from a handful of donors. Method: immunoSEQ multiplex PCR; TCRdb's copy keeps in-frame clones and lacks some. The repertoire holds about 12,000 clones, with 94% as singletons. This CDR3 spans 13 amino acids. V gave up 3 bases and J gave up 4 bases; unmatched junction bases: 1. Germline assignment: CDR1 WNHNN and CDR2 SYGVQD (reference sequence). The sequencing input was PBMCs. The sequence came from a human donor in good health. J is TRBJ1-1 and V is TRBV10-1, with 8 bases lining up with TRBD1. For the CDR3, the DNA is TGCGCCAGCAGTGAAGGGACAGGCACTGAAGCTTTCTTT. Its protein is CASSEGTGTEAFF.